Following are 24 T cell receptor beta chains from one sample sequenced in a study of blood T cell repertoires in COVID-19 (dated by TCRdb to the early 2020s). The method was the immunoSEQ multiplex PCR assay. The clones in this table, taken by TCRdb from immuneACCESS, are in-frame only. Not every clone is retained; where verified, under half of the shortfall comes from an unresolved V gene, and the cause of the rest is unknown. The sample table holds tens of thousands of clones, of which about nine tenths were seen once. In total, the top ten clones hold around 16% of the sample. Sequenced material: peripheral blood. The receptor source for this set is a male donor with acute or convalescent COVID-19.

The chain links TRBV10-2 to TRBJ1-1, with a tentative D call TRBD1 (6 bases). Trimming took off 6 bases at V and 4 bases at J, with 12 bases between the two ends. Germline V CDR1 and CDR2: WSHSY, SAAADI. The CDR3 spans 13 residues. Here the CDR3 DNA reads TGCGCCAGCAGGTCCAGGGGCCCCACTGAAGCTTTCTTT. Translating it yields CASRSRGPTEAFF.

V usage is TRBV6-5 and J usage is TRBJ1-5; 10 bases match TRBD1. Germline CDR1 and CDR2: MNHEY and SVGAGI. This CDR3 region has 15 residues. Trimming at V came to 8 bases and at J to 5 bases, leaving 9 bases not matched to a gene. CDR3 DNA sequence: TGTGCCAGCTGGGAACCGGGACAGGGGCATCAGCCCCAGCATTTT. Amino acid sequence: CASWEPGQGHQPQHF.

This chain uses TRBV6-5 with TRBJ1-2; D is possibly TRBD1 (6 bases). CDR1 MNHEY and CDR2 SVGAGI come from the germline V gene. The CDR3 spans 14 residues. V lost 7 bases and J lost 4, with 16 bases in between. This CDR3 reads CASTSPGQLYGYTF. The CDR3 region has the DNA TGTGCCAGCACCTCCCCGGGACAACTCTATGGCTACACCTTC.

In nucleotides, the CDR3 is TGCGCCAGCAGCATTACAAGCGGGGGGCGCCAAGAGACCCAGTACTTC. It translates to CASSITSGGRQETQYF. This chain links TRBV5-1 with TRBJ2-5; 9 bases line up with TRBD2. The junction had 8 bases not matched to a gene; V was cut back by 4 bases and J by 1 base. Germline V gives CDR1 SGHRS, CDR2 YFSETQ. The CDR3 is 16 amino acids.

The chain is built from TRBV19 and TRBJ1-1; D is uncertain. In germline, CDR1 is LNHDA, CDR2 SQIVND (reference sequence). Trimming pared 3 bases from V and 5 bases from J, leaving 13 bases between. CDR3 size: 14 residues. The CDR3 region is CASSMNIGGTEAFF. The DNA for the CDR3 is TGTGCCAGTAGTATGAATATCGGAGGAACTGAAGCTTTCTTT.

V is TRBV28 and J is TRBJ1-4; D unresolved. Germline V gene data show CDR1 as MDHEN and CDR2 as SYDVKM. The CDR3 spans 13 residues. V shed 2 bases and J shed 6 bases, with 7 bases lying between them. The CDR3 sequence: CASSLVADEKLFF. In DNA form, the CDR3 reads TGTGCCAGCAGTTTAGTTGCGGATGAAAAACTGTTTTTT. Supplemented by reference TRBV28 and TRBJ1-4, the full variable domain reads DVKVTQSSRYLVKRTGEKVFLECVQDMDHENMFWYRQDPGLGLRLIYFSYDVKMKEKGDIPEGYSVSREKKERFSLILESASTNQTSMYLCASSLVADEKLFFGSGTQLSVL.

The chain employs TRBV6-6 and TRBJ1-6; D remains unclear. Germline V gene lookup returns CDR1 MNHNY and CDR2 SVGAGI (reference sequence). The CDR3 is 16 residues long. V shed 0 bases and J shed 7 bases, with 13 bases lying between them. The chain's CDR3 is CASSYSTSGENSPLHF. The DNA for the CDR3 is TGTGCCAGCAGTTACTCGACCTCGGGAGAAAATTCACCCCTCCACTTT.

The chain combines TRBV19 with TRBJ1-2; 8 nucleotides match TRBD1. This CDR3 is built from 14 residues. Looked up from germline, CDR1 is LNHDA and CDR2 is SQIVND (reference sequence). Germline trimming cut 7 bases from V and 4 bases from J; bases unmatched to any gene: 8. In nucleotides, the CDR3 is TGTGCCAGTACCGGACAGGGCGAAGGCTATGGCTACACCTTC. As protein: CASTGQGEGYGYTF.

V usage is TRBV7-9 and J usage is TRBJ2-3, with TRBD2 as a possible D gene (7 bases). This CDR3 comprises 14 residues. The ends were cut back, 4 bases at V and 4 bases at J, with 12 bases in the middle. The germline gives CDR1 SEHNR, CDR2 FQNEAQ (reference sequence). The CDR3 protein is CASSYGGAADTQYF. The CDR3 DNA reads TGTGCCAGCAGCTATGGGGGGGCCGCAGATACGCAGTATTTT.

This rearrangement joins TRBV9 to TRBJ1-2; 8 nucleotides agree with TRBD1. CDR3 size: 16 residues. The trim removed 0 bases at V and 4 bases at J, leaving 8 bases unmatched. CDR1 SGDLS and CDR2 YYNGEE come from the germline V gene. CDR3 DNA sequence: TGTGCCAGCAGCGTAGCGAAGGACAGGGTCTTCTATGGCTACACCTTC. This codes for CASSVAKDRVFYGYTF. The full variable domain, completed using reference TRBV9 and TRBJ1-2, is DSGVTQTPKHLITATGQRVTLRCSPRSGDLSVYWYQQSLDQGLQFLIQYYNGEERAKGNILERFSAQQFPDLHSELNLSSLELGDSALYFCASSVAKDRVFYGYTFGSGTRLTVV.

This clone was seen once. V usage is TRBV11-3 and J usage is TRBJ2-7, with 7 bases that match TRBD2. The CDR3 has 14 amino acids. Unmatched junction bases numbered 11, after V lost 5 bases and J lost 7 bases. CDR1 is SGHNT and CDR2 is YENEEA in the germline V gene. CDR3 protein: CASSLGQAGGEQYF. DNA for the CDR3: TGTGCCAGCAGCCTCGGGCAGGCCGGGGGGGAGCAGTACTTC.

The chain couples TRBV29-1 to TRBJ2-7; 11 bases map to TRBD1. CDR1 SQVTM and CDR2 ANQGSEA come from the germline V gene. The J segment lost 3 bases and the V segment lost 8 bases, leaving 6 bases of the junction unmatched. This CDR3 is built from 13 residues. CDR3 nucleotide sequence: TGCAGCTTCTCGGGACAGGGGGACTACGAGCAGTACTTC. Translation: CSFSGQGDYEQYF.

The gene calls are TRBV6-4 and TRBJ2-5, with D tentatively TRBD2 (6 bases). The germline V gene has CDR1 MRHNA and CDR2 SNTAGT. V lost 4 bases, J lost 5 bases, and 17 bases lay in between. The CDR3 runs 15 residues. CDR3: CASSAGGGREETQYF. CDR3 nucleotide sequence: TGTGCCAGCAGTGCAGGTGGTGGCCGGGAGGAGACCCAGTACTTC.

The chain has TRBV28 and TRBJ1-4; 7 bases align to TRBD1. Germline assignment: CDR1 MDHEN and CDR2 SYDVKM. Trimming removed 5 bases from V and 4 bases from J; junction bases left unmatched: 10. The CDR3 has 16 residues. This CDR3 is CASSTPPTGYNEKLFF. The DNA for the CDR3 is TGTGCCAGCAGTACACCACCGACAGGGTATAATGAAAAACTGTTTTTT. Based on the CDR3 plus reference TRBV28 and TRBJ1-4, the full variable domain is DVKVTQSSRYLVKRTGEKVFLECVQDMDHENMFWYRQDPGLGLRLIYFSYDVKMKEKGDIPEGYSVSREKKERFSLILESASTNQTSMYLCASSTPPTGYNEKLFFGSGTQLSVL.

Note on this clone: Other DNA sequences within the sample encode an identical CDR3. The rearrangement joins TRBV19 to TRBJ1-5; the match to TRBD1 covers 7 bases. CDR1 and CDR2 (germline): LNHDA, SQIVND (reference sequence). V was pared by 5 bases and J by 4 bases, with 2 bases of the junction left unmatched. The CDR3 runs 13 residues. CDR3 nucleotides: TGTGCCAGTAGTTTACAGGGGAATCAGCCCCAGCATTTT. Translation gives CASSLQGNQPQHF.

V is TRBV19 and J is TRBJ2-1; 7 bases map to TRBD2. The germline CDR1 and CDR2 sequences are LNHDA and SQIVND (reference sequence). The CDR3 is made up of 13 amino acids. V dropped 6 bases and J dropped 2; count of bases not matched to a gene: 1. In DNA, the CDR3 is TGTGCCAGTAGCGGGGGGACCTACAATGAGCAGTTCTTC. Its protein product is CASSGGTYNEQFF.

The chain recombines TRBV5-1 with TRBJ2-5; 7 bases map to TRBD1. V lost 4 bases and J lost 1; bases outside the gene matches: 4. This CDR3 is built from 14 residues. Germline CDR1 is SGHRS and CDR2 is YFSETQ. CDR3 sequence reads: CASSPRTGQETQYF. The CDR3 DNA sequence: TGCGCCAGCAGCCCCAGGACAGGCCAAGAGACCCAGTACTTC.

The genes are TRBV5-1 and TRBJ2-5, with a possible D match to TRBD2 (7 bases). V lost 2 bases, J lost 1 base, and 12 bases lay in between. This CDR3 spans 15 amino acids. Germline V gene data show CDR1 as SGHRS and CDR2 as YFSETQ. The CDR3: CASSLSGGIQETQYF. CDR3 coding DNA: TGCGCCAGCAGCTTATCGGGGGGCATCCAAGAGACCCAGTACTTC.

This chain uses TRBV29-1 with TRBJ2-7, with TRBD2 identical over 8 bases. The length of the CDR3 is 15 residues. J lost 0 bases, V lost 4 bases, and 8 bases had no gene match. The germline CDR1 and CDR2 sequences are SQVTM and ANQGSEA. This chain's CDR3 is CSVGTGTSFSYEQYF. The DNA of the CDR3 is TGCAGCGTTGGCACAGGGACTAGTTTCTCCTACGAGCAGTACTTC.

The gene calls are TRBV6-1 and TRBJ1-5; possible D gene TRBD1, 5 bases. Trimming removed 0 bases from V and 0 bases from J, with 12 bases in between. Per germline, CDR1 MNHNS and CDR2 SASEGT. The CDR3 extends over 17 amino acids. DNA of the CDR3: TGTGCCAGCAGTGAAGCGGGGGGGAGTGGTAGCAATCAGCCCCAGCATTTT. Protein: CASSEAGGSGSNQPQHF.

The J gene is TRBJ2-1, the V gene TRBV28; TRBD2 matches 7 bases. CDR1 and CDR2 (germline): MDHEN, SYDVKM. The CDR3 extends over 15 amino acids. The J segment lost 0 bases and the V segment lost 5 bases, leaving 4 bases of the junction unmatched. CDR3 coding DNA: TGTGCCAGCAGTCCCTCGGGGGGCTCCTACAATGAGCAGTTCTTC. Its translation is CASSPSGGSYNEQFF.

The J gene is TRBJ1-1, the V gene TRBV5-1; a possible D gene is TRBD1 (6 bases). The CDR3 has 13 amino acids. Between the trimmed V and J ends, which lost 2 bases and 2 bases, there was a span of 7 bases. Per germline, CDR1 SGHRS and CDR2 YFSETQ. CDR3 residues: CASSFGTNTEAFF. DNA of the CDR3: TGCGCCAGCAGCTTTGGGACAAACACTGAAGCTTTCTTT.

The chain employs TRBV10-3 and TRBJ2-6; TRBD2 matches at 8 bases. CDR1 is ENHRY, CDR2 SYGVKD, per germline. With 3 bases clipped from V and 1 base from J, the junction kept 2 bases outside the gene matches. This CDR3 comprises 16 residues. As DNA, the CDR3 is TGTGCCATCAGTGACGCGGGGGGTTCTGGGGCCAACGTCCTGACTTTC. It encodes CAISDAGGSGANVLTF.

CDR3 region: CASSQEGNGGQLETQYF. Written as DNA, the CDR3 is TGCGCCAGCAGCCAAGAAGGGAACGGGGGGCAGTTGGAGACCCAGTACTTC. This chain connects TRBV4-1 to TRBJ2-5, with D tentatively TRBD2 (7 bases). The length of the CDR3 is 17 residues. V lost 0 bases and J lost 5, with 19 bases in between. Germline V gene sequence: CDR1 MGHRA, CDR2 YSYEKL.